The 20 T cell receptor beta chains listed next were all sequenced from one sample in a study of identical twins. MiXCR, applied by TCRdb to the 5' RACE reads, yields one record per CDR3 protein. The sample records around 370,000 distinct CDR3 sequences, approximately 8.8% being singletons. Input material: naive T cells sorted from blood. The receptors here all came from a woman aged 45-60 years in good health.

This clonotype was picked up a small number of times. V gene TRBV27 combines with J gene TRBJ2-5, with D possibly being TRBD2 (5 bases). This CDR3 comprises 14 residues. Germline V gene sequence: CDR1 MNHEY, CDR2 SMNVEV (reference sequence). Trimming left V 4 bases short and J 2 bases short, with 11 bases between. CDR3 DNA sequence: TGTGCCAGCAGTTCTCGACTATCTCAAGAGACCCAGTACTTC. Translated: CASSSRLSQETQYF.

A few counts support this clonotype. The chain employs TRBV20-1 and TRBJ2-1, with 10 bases fitting TRBD2. Germline CDR1 reads DFQATT; CDR2 reads SNEGSKA (reference sequence). The V segment lost 6 bases and the J segment 3 bases; nucleotides outside the gene matches: 8. The CDR3 sequence is 15 residues long. CDR3 bases: TGCAGTGCGTACCTAGCGGGAGTCCGCTACAATGAGCAGTTCTTC. Translation: CSAYLAGVRYNEQFF.

This chain uses TRBV19 with TRBJ2-7, with 10 bases identical to TRBD2. The CDR3 contains 13 residues. After removal of 10 bases from V and 2 bases from J, the junction contained 5 bases not matched to a gene. The germline V gene has CDR1 LNHDA and CDR2 SQIVND (reference sequence). Here the CDR3 DNA reads TGTGCCACGGGAAGCGGGAGGGCCTACGAGCAGTACTTC. Translating it yields CATGSGRAYEQYF.

In this sample, this clonotype turned up a few times. The gene calls are TRBV28 and TRBJ2-7; D might be TRBD2 (6 bases). Germline V gene lookup returns CDR1 MDHEN and CDR2 SYDVKM. The CDR3 extends over 13 amino acids. V shed 3 bases and J shed 4 bases, with 10 bases lying between them. CDR3 nucleotide sequence: TGTGCCAGCAGTTTGGAGGGGCGTTACGAGCAGTACGTC. Translation: CASSLEGRYEQYV.

This clonotype was picked up many times. J is TRBJ1-3 and V is TRBV9; TRBD1 matches 7 bases. The germline V gene encodes CDR1 SGDLS and CDR2 YYNGEE. There are 15 residues in the CDR3. V gave up 2 bases and J gave up 0 bases; unmatched junction bases: 2. CDR3 sequence: CASSVTGDSGNTIYF. As DNA, the CDR3 is TGTGCCAGCAGCGTCACAGGGGACTCTGGAAACACCATATATTTT. Together with reference TRBV9 and TRBJ1-3, the CDR3 gives the full variable domain: DSGVTQTPKHLITATGQRVTLRCSPRSGDLSVYWYQQSLDQGLQFLIQYYNGEERAKGNILERFSAQQFPDLHSELNLSSLELGDSALYFCASSVTGDSGNTIYFGEGSWLTVV.

This clonotype was counted ten times or more. This CDR3 reads CASSLQGRAFF. Here the CDR3 DNA reads TGCGCCAGCAGCCTGCAGGGACGAGCTTTCTTT. This chain connects TRBV5-1 to TRBJ1-1; possible D gene TRBD1, 5 bases. Germline CDR1 is SGHRS and CDR2 is YFSETQ. V was clipped by 4 bases and J by 10 bases, with 11 bases between them. This CDR3 is built from 11 residues.

J is TRBJ1-1 and V is TRBV5-1; a weak D match, TRBD1 (5 bases). This CDR3 contains 14 residues. Germline V CDR1 and CDR2: SGHRS, YFSETQ. The V gene lost 2 bases and the J gene lost 3 bases, with 11 bases spanning the gap. DNA of the CDR3: TGCGCCAGCAGCTTAACAGGTTCTTACACTGAAGCTTTCTTT. Translation: CASSLTGSYTEAFF. The full variable domain, completed using reference TRBV5-1 and TRBJ1-1, is KAGVTQTPRYLIKTRGQQVTLSCSPISGHRSVSWYQQTPGQGLQFLFEYFSETQRNKGNFPGRFSGRQFSNSRSEMNVSTLELGDSALYLCASSLTGSYTEAFFGQGTRLTVV.

This clonotype was counted ten times or more. The chain uses TRBV27 and TRBJ1-2; D is unclear. CDR1 is MNHEY, CDR2 SMNVEV, per germline (reference sequence). This CDR3 is built from 13 residues. V lost 5 bases to trimming and J lost 1 base, with 8 bases between them. The CDR3 here is CASSRVDNYGYTF. CDR3 nucleotides: TGTGCCAGCAGTCGGGTGGATAACTATGGCTACACCTTC.

Ten or more counts support this clonotype. The J gene is TRBJ2-1, the V gene TRBV12-3 or TRBV12-4, with D hard to call. The CDR3 consists of 11 residues. Trimming stripped 7 bases from V and 9 bases from J, with 10 bases between. The CDR3 DNA follows: TGTGCCAGCACCCCACGGGTTGAGCAGTTCTTC. It encodes CASTPRVEQFF.

In nucleotides, the CDR3 is TGTGCCAGCAGAAACCGGGACAGGGGTTCCGAGCAGTACTTC. Protein: CASRNRDRGSEQYF. J is TRBJ2-7 and V is TRBV27, with 10 bases aligning to TRBD1. The CDR3 extends over 14 amino acids. The germline V gene encodes CDR1 MNHEY and CDR2 SMNVEV (reference sequence). The J segment lost 6 bases and the V segment lost 6 bases, leaving 8 bases of the junction unmatched.

This clonotype was observed many times. The junction does not match germline at one end; this may be a read error. The rearrangement links TRBV15 to TRBJ2-1; tentatively, D is TRBD2 (6 bases). Per germline, CDR1 LNHNV and CDR2 YYDKDF (reference sequence). The CDR3 totals 17 residues. CDR3 in DNA: TGTGCCACCAGGAGAGGCGTCGGAGGGAACTCCTACAATGAGCAGTTCTTC. Amino acid sequence: CATRRGVGGNSYNEQFF.

This clonotype was found a few times. This sequence joins TRBV19 and TRBJ1-2; 7 bases map to TRBD1. CDR1 and CDR2 from the germline V gene are LNHDA and SQIVND (reference sequence). This CDR3 spans 15 amino acids. Germline trimming cut 6 bases from V and 6 bases from J; bases unmatched to any gene: 13. Here the CDR3 reads CASRRGRQGGNGYTF. In nucleotides, the CDR3 is TGTGCCAGTAGAAGGGGGAGACAGGGCGGTAATGGCTACACCTTC.

This clonotype was counted between two and nine times. The chain recombines TRBV12-3 or TRBV12-4 with TRBJ2-4; TRBD1 is a possible D gene (5 bases). The CDR3 is 15 amino acids. V lost 3 bases to trimming and J lost 9 bases, with 18 bases between them. CDR3 in DNA: TGTGCCAGCAGTTTTAAGGGGTCTCTAGAAGGCATTCAGTACTTC. This encodes CASSFKGSLEGIQYF.

This clonotype was observed a few times. The V call is TRBV2, the J call TRBJ2-1; 7 nucleotides agree with TRBD2. Unmatched junction bases numbered 12, after V lost 8 bases and J lost 8 bases. Germline-derived CDR1 and CDR2 are SNHLY and FYNNEI. The CDR3 totals 14 residues. In DNA, the CDR3 is TGTGCCAGCCTCTACGGGAGGCTTTGGGATGAGCAGTTCTTC. Protein product: CASLYGRLWDEQFF.

The chain recombines TRBV6-1 with TRBJ2-5; D is perhaps TRBD2 (6 bases). The germline V gene has CDR1 MNHNS and CDR2 SASEGT. The CDR3 totals 15 residues. V lost 7 bases and J lost 5, with 20 bases in between. The CDR3 protein is CASTLGGAWGETQYF. CDR3 nucleotide sequence: TGTGCCAGCACCCTAGGCGGGGCTTGGGGGGAGACCCAGTACTTC.

This clonotype turned up a few times. This rearrangement joins TRBV7-9 to TRBJ2-5, with D possibly TRBD2 on 6 matching bases. In germline, CDR1 is SEHNR, CDR2 FQNEAQ (reference sequence). CDR3 length: 16 residues. Between the trimmed V and J ends, which lost 4 bases and 4 bases, there was a span of 19 bases. The CDR3, as DNA: TGTGCCAGCAGCTCGACGGGACTGACGGGGATAGAGACCCAGTACTTC. Amino acid sequence: CASSSTGLTGIETQYF.

This clonotype came up many times. The rearrangement joins TRBV12-3 or TRBV12-4 to TRBJ2-3, with TRBD2 matching 12 bases. This CDR3 region has 19 residues. J was trimmed by 0 bases and V by 3 bases; bases with no gene match: 10. The CDR3 here is CASSFPLGTSGLSTDTQYF. Here the CDR3 DNA reads TGTGCCAGCAGTTTCCCCCTCGGGACTAGCGGGCTGAGCACAGATACGCAGTATTTT.

The chain joins TRBV6-1 to TRBJ2-7; D is perhaps TRBD1 (6 bases). Trimming stripped 6 bases from V and 1 base from J, with 13 bases between. Germline V lookup: CDR1 MNHNS, CDR2 SASEGT. CDR3 length: 14 residues. The CDR3 bases are TGTGCCAGCAGGACAGGTAGAACTTCCTACGAGCAGTACTTC. This codes for CASRTGRTSYEQYF.

This clonotype has ten or more counts. V usage is TRBV29-1 and J usage is TRBJ2-1; D gene uncertain. V gave up 5 bases and J gave up 7 bases, with 6 bases separating them. Per the germline V gene, CDR1 is SQVTM and CDR2 is ANQGSEA. The CDR3 spans 10 residues. Here the CDR3 DNA reads TGCAGCGTTAGTGGTAATGAGCAGTTCTTC. Translating it yields CSVSGNEQFF.

The chain joins TRBV5-1 to TRBJ1-1; D remains unclear. V was pared by 4 bases and J by 0 bases, with 7 bases between. CDR1 and CDR2 from the germline V gene are SGHRS and YFSETQ. The CDR3 extends over 13 amino acids. The CDR3 nucleotides are TGCGCCAGCAGCATAGAGATGAACACTGAAGCTTTCTTT. It encodes CASSIEMNTEAFF. The complete variable domain, with remaining parts taken from reference TRBV5-1 and TRBJ1-1, reads KAGVTQTPRYLIKTRGQQVTLSCSPISGHRSVSWYQQTPGQGLQFLFEYFSETQRNKGNFPGRFSGRQFSNSRSEMNVSTLELGDSALYLCASSIEMNTEAFFGQGTRLTVV.